Shown below are 17 T cell receptor beta chains from a single sample sequenced in a study of shared clonotypes between healthy human individuals (TCRdb year 2020). To prepare the library, the immunoSEQ multiplex PCR assay was applied. TCRdb provides this immuneACCESS table in a form limited to in-frame rearrangements. Some clones are lacking; in checked studies, under half of them reflect an unresolved V gene, and why the rest are absent is not known. Counted in this sample were 1 million to 1.3 million clones; around 78% of them appeared once. 0.6% to 0.75% of the sample is held by the ten biggest clonotypes. The sequenced sample was memory CD4+ T cells from PBMCs. What this sample's cell subset or site label stands for: CD45RA-negative fraction. The source is a man younger than 35 in good health. Some clones in this sample may be carry-over from other donors' samples.

This chain joins TRBV7-9 and TRBJ1-2, with D unresolved. This CDR3 spans 12 amino acids. The germline V and J ends were trimmed by 3 bases and 2 bases, with 4 bases remaining between them. CDR1 and CDR2 (germline): SEHNR, FQNEAQ (reference sequence). CDR3 sequence reads: CASSFGNYGYTF. CDR3 in DNA: TGTGCCAGCAGCTTCGGCAACTATGGCTACACCTTC.

This clone appeared once. CDR3 sequence: CASSESTSGRKKYF. The CDR3 region has the DNA TGCGCCAGCAGTGAGTCGACTAGCGGGAGGAAAAAGTATTTT. The genes are TRBV10-1 and TRBJ2-3; 13 bases are a match to TRBD2. The CDR3 runs to 14 residues. The germline V gene encodes CDR1 WNHNN and CDR2 SYGVQD (reference sequence). Trimming cost V 0 bases and J 13 bases; bases outside gene matches: 4.

V usage is TRBV28 and J usage is TRBJ2-7, with D possibly TRBD2 on 6 matching bases. This CDR3 region has 14 residues. Germline CDR1 and CDR2: MDHEN and SYDVKM. Trimming shortened V by 8 bases and J by 2 bases, and 16 bases separated the two germline ends. The CDR3 bases are TGTGCCAGCTTTGGGGGAGGAGGAGCCTACGAGCAGTACTTC. Translated: CASFGGGGAYEQYF. The variable domain in full, with the rest retrieved from reference TRBV28 and TRBJ2-7, is DVKVTQSSRYLVKRTGEKVFLECVQDMDHENMFWYRQDPGLGLRLIYFSYDVKMKEKGDIPEGYSVSREKKERFSLILESASTNQTSMYLCASFGGGGAYEQYFGPGTRLTVT.

This chain links TRBV11-2 with TRBJ1-2; perhaps TRBD1 as D (5 bases). The CDR3 loop spans 15 amino acids. The V gene's germline CDR1 is SGHAT and CDR2 FQNNGV. Trimming removed 0 bases from V and 4 bases from J, with 12 bases in between. CDR3 DNA sequence: TGTGCCAGCAGCTTAGATCAAGGGGTTCGCTATGGCTACACCTTC. It is translated as CASSLDQGVRYGYTF. The variable domain in full, with the rest retrieved from reference TRBV11-2 and TRBJ1-2, is EAGVAQSPRYKIIEKRQSVAFWCNPISGHATLYWYQQILGQGPKLLIQFQNNGVVDDSQLPKDRFSAERLKGVDSTLKIQPAKLEDSAVYLCASSLDQGVRYGYTFGSGTRLTVV.

J is TRBJ2-3 and V is TRBV6-1; D unresolved. The CDR3 contains 13 residues. CDR1 is MNHNS and CDR2 is SASEGT in the germline V gene. The V end was cut by 8 bases, the J end by 0 bases, with 9 bases between. CDR3 DNA: TGTGCCAGCCTATCTCCCAGCACAGATACGCAGTATTTT. Translated: CASLSPSTDTQYF.

The V gene is TRBV6-1, the J gene TRBJ2-7, with D unclear. Germline V gene lookup returns CDR1 MNHNS and CDR2 SASEGT. The CDR3 is 15 residues long. The V and J ends lost 2 bases and 0 bases respectively, with 11 bases between them. The CDR3 is CASSEWLSSSYEQYF. The CDR3 DNA is TGTGCCAGCAGTGAATGGCTTTCTAGCTCCTACGAGCAGTACTTC.

The chain joins TRBV4-1 to TRBJ2-1; TRBD2 matches 14 bases. Looked up from germline, CDR1 is MGHRA and CDR2 is YSYEKL. CDR3 size: 21 residues. With V trimmed by 1 base and J by 6 bases, 17 bases remained unmatched. The CDR3, as DNA: TGCGCCAGCAGCCAAGCACAGCAAGGAGGGACTAGCGGGAGATTGGTCAATGAGCAGTTCTTC. Translation gives CASSQAQQGGTSGRLVNEQFF.

This clone was detected many times. The rearrangement joins TRBV11-2 to TRBJ2-7; D may be TRBD2 (6 bases). This CDR3 has 14 amino acids. V lost 5 bases, J lost 0 bases, and 11 bases lay in between. The V gene's germline CDR1 is SGHAT and CDR2 FQNNGV. The CDR3 DNA is TGTGCCAGCAGCGGGGGACTCCACTCCTACGAGCAGTACTTC. It is translated as CASSGGLHSYEQYF.

CDR3 DNA sequence: TGCGCCAGCAGACCCGACCCTAGCGGGAGTATCAATGAGCAGTTCTTC. Translating it yields CASRPDPSGSINEQFF. The V and J genes are TRBV5-1 and TRBJ2-1, with 10 bases that match TRBD2. J lost 6 bases, V lost 5 bases, and 11 bases had no gene match. Germline CDR1 SGHRS, CDR2 YFSETQ. The CDR3 covers 16 residues.

This clone was detected ten times or more. The V gene is TRBV5-6, the J gene TRBJ1-2, with D tentatively TRBD1 (6 bases). Looked up from germline, CDR1 is SGHDT and CDR2 is YYEEEE. The CDR3 covers 16 residues. Trimming stripped 2 bases from V and 7 bases from J, with 21 bases between. CDR3 bases: TGTGCCAGCAGCTTCGGCTTCGGGGGCCTTGATGGTGGCTACACCTTC. It codes for CASSFGFGGLDGGYTF. Supplemented by reference TRBV5-6 and TRBJ1-2, the full variable domain reads DAGVTQSPTHLIKTRGQQVTLRCSPKSGHDTVSWYQQALGQGPQFIFQYYEEEERQRGNFPDRFSGHQFPNYSSELNVNALLLGDSALYLCASSFGFGGLDGGYTFGSGTRLTVV.

As to this clone: The sample holds other DNA sequences that translate to the same CDR3. This chain links TRBV2 with TRBJ2-3; the D is unclear. Germline V CDR1 and CDR2: SNHLY, FYNNEI. Trimming shortened V by 3 bases and J by 2 bases, and 9 bases separated the two germline ends. The CDR3 runs to 14 residues. Here the CDR3 reads CASSESASTDTQYF. The CDR3 DNA sequence: TGTGCCAGCAGTGAGTCCGCATCCACAGATACGCAGTATTTT.

The V call is TRBV6-1, the J call TRBJ2-7; TRBD1 is a possible D gene (5 bases). Germline V gives CDR1 MNHNS, CDR2 SASEGT. V lost 4 bases, J lost 7 bases, and 8 bases lay in between. The length of the CDR3 is 11 residues. CDR3 region: CASSGGSEQYF. In DNA, the CDR3 is TGTGCCAGCAGTGGGGGCTCGGAGCAGTACTTC.

V usage is TRBV28 and J usage is TRBJ1-5; 7 nucleotides agree with TRBD1. Germline assignment: CDR1 MDHEN and CDR2 SYDVKM. The CDR3 runs 14 residues. Trimming cost V 6 bases and J 7 bases; bases outside gene matches: 9. The CDR3 DNA is TGTGCCAGCAGGCCTAGACAGGGCCGGCAGCCCCAGCATTTT. It specifies CASRPRQGRQPQHF.

The sample holds one count of this clone. V gene TRBV4-2 combines with J gene TRBJ1-4; D is ambiguous. Germline V gene data show CDR1 as LGHNA and CDR2 as YNFKEQ. The V gene lost 3 bases and the J gene lost 7 bases, with 12 bases spanning the gap. The length of the CDR3 is 14 residues. CDR3 amino acids: CASSHRAVSEKLFF. The CDR3 DNA sequence: TGTGCCAGCAGCCATCGGGCAGTCTCTGAAAAACTGTTTTTT.

Note on this clone: This may arise from a read error, as a much more abundant clone is one base away. The identical CDR3 is also encoded by other nucleotide sequences in the sample. V gene TRBV7-9 combines with J gene TRBJ2-1; D not certain. Germline V gene lookup returns CDR1 SEHNR and CDR2 FQNEAQ (reference sequence). V was cut by 2 bases and J by 5 bases, with 4 bases left in between. CDR3 size: 12 residues. In nucleotides, the CDR3 is TGTGCCAGCAGCTTAAGAGACAATGAGCAGTTCTTC. Residues: CASSLRDNEQFF.

The chain joins TRBV30 to TRBJ1-2; 10 bases are a match to TRBD1. CDR1 and CDR2 from the germline V gene are GTSNPN and SVGIG (reference sequence). The CDR3 covers 15 residues. The junction had 12 bases not matched to a gene; V was cut back by 8 bases and J by 3 bases. CDR3 in amino acids: CARYTTGGADYGYTF. The CDR3 coding sequence is TGTGCCCGTTACACGACAGGGGGCGCGGACTATGGCTACACCTTC.

The chain couples TRBV7-9 to TRBJ1-2; D gene uncertain. The CDR3 has 12 residues. V was trimmed by 2 bases and J by 6 bases, leaving 7 bases between them. Germline CDR1 reads SEHNR; CDR2 reads FQNEAQ (reference sequence). The CDR3 sequence is CASSLKGNGYTF. The CDR3 nucleotides are TGTGCCAGCAGCTTAAAAGGGAATGGCTACACCTTC.